This T cell receptor (beta chain) was found in a study of blood T cell repertoires in COVID-19 (dated by TCRdb to about 2020). About the full investigation: Collaborator samples came from the United States, Italy and Spain and covered acute and convalescent phases of COVID-19. Where available, HLA class I and class II types were taken from metadata supplied by the sample provider and were not determined by assay-based typing. The prospective study material was composed of cDNA or gDNA derived from T cells, B-cell-depleted T cells, or PBMCs. The samples were drawn from the first 160 participants of the ongoing ImmuneRACE study and from 1,254 subjects provided by 6 global collaborators. Subjects who had been exposed to COVID-19, were actively infected with it, or had recovered from it provided the deeply sampled blood TCRbeta repertoires that made up the dataset. A freely available public database, intended as a resource for researchers studying the immune response to SARS-CoV-2, is where the repertoires were released. A de-identified subject ID, COVID-19 status, age in years and sex were almost always included in the sample metadata.

About this clone: The antigen it recognizes is unknown. Within one base of it there is no much larger clone, and no base qualities were kept.

Collaborating institutions collected whole blood in K2EDTA tubes following their own protocols. For TCRbeta analysis, collaborators shipped samples in one of three forms: frozen whole blood, isolated PBMCs, or DNA extracted from either of those sample types. Points the paper makes about the study in general: How much clinical and demographic metadata was included differed by source and by participant, and the metadata was provided uncurated.

Between the V and J ends, shortened by 4 bases and 2 bases respectively, the junction contains 18 bases. For CDR1 and CDR2, the germline V gene (reference sequence) lists LNHDA and SQIVND. From its cysteine to its phenylalanine, the CDR3 spans 16 amino acids. Here the CDR3 DNA is all that survives: 48 bases in frame from base 1. The immunoSEQ Assay, a bias-controlled multiplex PCR, was used to amplify TCRbeta CDR3 regions from genomic DNA. The paper's processing steps were these. The number of nucleated cells in each sample was estimated from the amplification of reference gene primers within the assay. To quantify the absolute abundance of each unique TCRbeta CDR3 rearrangement, sequence reads were collapsed and filtered. For each sample, productive Simpson clonality was calculated as the square root of Simpson's diversity index over productive rearrangements. Here the immuneACCESS table is served through TCRdb, limited to in-frame sequences with V and J called. Missing clones are a known gap in these copies; in checked studies unresolved V genes cover under half, and the rest lacks a known reason. V and J calls and clone size are those listed in that table; D and trimming were worked out from the DNA. The sample table records around 54,000 clones; around 90% of these occur just once. Around 3.1% of the sample belongs to the ten largest clones.

The origin of this receptor is a human donor in a cohort sampled during active COVID-19. The rearranged chain carries TRBV19 and TRBJ2-7; the D gene cannot be resolved reliably. The sample consisted of peripheral blood. The nucleotide sequence reads TGTGCCAGTAGTAAGATCCGGGTACTCAGCACCTACGAGCAGTACTTC. It encodes CASSKIRVLSTYEQYF.